A single T cell receptor (beta chain) is shown here with its context. No cognate antigen has been identified for it. It has no much larger one-base neighbor in the sample; base qualities were not kept. Other nucleotide sequences from this sample produce the same CDR3. The trial excluded patients who had a history of autoimmune disease or who were on systemic immunosuppression. Peripheral blood for TCR sequencing was drawn from every dose cohort at baseline, at cycle 4 day 1 and at cycle 7 day 1. Samples were obtained from an open-label, multicenter, first-in-human phase I dose-escalation trial of ivuxolimab. Adults with locally advanced or metastatic head and neck squamous cell, hepatocellular, melanoma or renal cell carcinoma were enrolled in the trial. Before TCR sequencing, CD4+ T cells and CD8+ T cells from peripheral blood were sorted into separate populations. Sequences MDHEN (CDR1) and SYDVKM (CDR2) are obtained from the germline V gene. V was cut back by 4 bases and J by 3 bases, leaving a gap of 4 bases between them. From cysteine to phenylalanine, the CDR3 is 11 amino acids long. Left in the record is the CDR3 DNA by itself, 33 bases read in frame from the first base.

These data come from a study of OX40 agonist ivuxolimab in advanced cancers. Context from the whole study: Ivuxolimab, which targeted the costimulatory receptor OX40 (CD134), was an agonistic, fully human IgG2 monoclonal antibody. Prior anti-PD-1, anti-PD-L1 or anti-CTLA-4 therapy was permitted, and less than 45% of dose-escalation patients had received checkpoint inhibitors. The point of sequencing TCRbeta in the periphery was to test whether ivuxolimab changed TCR sequence diversity and drove clonal T-cell expansion. Intravenous ivuxolimab was administered to patients every 2 weeks at six dose levels: 0.01, 0.1, 0.3, 1.5, 3 and 10 mg/kg. Three dose-escalation patients achieved partial responses, one with hepatocellular carcinoma and two with cutaneous melanoma. Of the roughly 53 patients in dose escalation, about 20 had hepatocellular carcinoma, some 15 had melanoma, 9 had renal cell carcinoma and 9 had head and neck cancer. The paper covers the monotherapy dose-escalation part of the phase I ivuxolimab trial, which included N of about 56 patients. The dose-escalation cohort was about 83% male with a mean age of approximately 60 years, ranging from roughly 20 to 80. Here is what the overall study found, with its caveats: Clonal expansion of both CD4+ and CD8+ blood T cells was observed from baseline to week 6 at doses 0.1 to 3.0 mg/kg. In the 0.1-3.0 mg/kg groups, partial responders were among the patients with the lowest normalized peripheral clonal expansion, particularly in CD8+ T cells. After ivuxolimab, more expanded clones were found on average in CD8+ T cells than in CD4+ T cells. Low levels of normalized T-cell clonal expansion were also seen in some nonresponding patients. Which antigens the clonally expanded peripheral T cells were specific for was not determined.

To sequence the TCRbeta CDR3 region, genomic DNA was isolated from the sorted cells. The immunoSEQ Assay was used for sequencing of TCRbeta CDR3 regions. Not all clones reach the TCRdb copy of this immuneACCESS table, which keeps in-frame sequences only. Checked studies attribute under half of the gap to unresolved V genes and leave the rest unexplained. The sample profile shows over 70,000 clones; more than 75% of them were found once. Of the sample, around 0.34% is held by the ten largest clones. The chain employs TRBV28 and TRBJ2-7, with the D gene not clear enough to name. This clonotype originated in an adult with an advanced solid tumor such as melanoma, head and neck, liver or kidney cancer. Sequencing was performed on CD4+ or CD8+ T cells sorted from blood, taken in a trial of the OX40 agonist ivuxolimab. CDR3 reads: CASSSGYEQYF. The nucleotide sequence is given as TGTGCCAGCAGTTCCGGCTACGAGCAGTACTTC.